This record concerns one T cell receptor beta chain sequence. The TRB cDNA libraries were prepared by 5' RACE with UMI labels. TCRdb reprocessed the 5' RACE reads, with one entry per CDR3 protein and no DNA. This sample carries roughly 48,000 distinct CDR3 sequences, with around 16% going to the ten biggest clones. In triplicate, each CD8+ T cell subset was sorted at approximately 290,000 cells per replicate. The data originate from a study of CXCR3-negative and CXCR3-positive naive CD8 T cells. About the research overall: Every library held about 1.5 +/- 0.3 million TRB reads, and the total came to roughly 150 million.

Germline assignment: CDR1 SGHVS and CDR2 FQNEAQ. This CDR3 contains 14 residues. The rearrangement links TRBV7-8 to TRBJ2-3. The sequencing sample was made of memory CD8+ T cells from blood. The sequence was collected from a human donor in good health. Some clones in this sample may be carry-over from other donors' samples. This chain's CDR3 is CASSHSSSTDTQYF. The full variable domain, completed using reference TRBV7-8 and TRBJ2-3, is GAGVSQSPRYKVAKRGQDVALRCDPISGHVSLFWYQQALGQGPEFLTYFQNEAQLDKSGLPSDRFFAERPEGSVSTLKIQRTQQEDSAVYLCASSHSSSTDTQYFGPGTRLTVL.